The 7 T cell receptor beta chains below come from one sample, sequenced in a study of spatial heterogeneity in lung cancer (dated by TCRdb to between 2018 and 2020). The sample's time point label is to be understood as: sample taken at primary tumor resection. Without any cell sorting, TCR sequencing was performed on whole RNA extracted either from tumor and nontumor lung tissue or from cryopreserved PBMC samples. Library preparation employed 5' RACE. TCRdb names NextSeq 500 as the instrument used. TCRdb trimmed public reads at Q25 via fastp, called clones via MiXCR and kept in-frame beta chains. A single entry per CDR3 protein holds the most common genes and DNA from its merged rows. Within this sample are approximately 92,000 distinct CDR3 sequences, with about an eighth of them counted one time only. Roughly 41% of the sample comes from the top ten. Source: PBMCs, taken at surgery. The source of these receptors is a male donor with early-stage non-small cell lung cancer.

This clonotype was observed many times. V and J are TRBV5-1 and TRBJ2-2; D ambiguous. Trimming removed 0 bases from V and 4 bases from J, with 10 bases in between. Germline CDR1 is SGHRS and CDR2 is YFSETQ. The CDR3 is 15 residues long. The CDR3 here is CASSLVTASTGELFF. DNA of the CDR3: TGCGCCAGCAGCTTGGTCACGGCGAGCACCGGGGAGCTGTTTTTT.

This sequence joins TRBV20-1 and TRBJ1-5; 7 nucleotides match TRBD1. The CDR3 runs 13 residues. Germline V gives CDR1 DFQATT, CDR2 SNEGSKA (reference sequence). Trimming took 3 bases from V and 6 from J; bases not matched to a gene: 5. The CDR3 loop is CSASSAGGQPQHF. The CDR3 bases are TGCAGTGCTAGTTCGGCAGGGGGTCAGCCCCAGCATTTT.

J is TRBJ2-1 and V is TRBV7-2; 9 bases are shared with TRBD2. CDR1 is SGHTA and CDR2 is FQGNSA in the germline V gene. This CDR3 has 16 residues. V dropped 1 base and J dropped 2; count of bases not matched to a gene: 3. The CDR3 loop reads CASSLVAGVTYNEQFF. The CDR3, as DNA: TGTGCCAGCAGCTTAGTAGCGGGAGTTACCTACAATGAGCAGTTCTTC.

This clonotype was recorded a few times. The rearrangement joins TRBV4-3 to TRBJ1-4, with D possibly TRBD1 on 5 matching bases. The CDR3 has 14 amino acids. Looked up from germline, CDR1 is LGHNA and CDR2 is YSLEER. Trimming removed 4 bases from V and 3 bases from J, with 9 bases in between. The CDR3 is CASSLGLANEKLFF. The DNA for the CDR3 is TGCGCCAGCAGCCTGGGGCTGGCTAATGAAAAACTGTTTTTT.

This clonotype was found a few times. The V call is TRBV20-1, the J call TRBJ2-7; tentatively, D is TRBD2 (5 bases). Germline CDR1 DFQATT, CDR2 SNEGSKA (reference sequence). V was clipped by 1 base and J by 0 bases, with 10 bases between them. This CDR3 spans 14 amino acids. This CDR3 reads CSARASRRSYEQYF. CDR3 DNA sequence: TGCAGTGCTAGAGCTAGCAGACGCTCCTACGAGCAGTACTTC.

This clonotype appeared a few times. The CDR3 sequence: CASNNLRDTGYTF. Written as DNA, the CDR3 is TGTGCCAGCAACAATCTCCGGGATACTGGCTACACCTTC. The chain is built from TRBV6-5 and TRBJ1-2; D remains ambiguous. This CDR3 spans 13 amino acids. V was trimmed by 7 bases and J by 7 bases, leaving 16 bases between them. CDR1 and CDR2 (germline): MNHEY, SVGAGI.

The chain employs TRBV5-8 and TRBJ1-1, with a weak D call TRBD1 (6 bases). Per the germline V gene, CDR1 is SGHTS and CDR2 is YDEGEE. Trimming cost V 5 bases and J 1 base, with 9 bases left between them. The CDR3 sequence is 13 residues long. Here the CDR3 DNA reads TGTGCCAGCAGAACCAGGGGGAACACTGAAGCTTTCTTT. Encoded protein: CASRTRGNTEAFF.